This entry lists 5 T cell receptor beta chains sequenced from one sample in a study of blood T cell repertoires in COVID-19 (TCRdb year 2020). Libraries were prepared through the immunoSEQ multiplex PCR assay. TCRdb stores this immuneACCESS table with in-frame sequences only. Part of the clones is absent; in the studies checked, under half of the shortfall reflects unresolved V genes, and no reason is known for the rest. Within this sample are about 300,000 clones, with roughly 86% of them counted one time only. Around 1.5% of the sample is in the top ten clones. Sequencing was done on a sample of peripheral blood. The receptors stem from a woman in her forties or fifties with acute or convalescent COVID-19.

This clone was counted between two and nine times. The chain recombines TRBV27 with TRBJ2-3, with unresolved D. The germline V gene has CDR1 MNHEY and CDR2 SMNVEV (reference sequence). The CDR3 has 13 amino acids. The V end was cut by 6 bases, the J end by 1 base, with 8 bases between. The CDR3 DNA reads as TGTGCCAGCAGGACGGGTGGCACAGATACGCAGTATTTT. Translated, it gives CASRTGGTDTQYF.

CDR3 region: CASSPPGQGHRTYGYTF. The CDR3 nucleotides are TGCGCCAGCAGCCCTCCAGGACAGGGCCATCGAACTTATGGCTACACCTTC. The chain recombines TRBV5-1 with TRBJ1-2; 8 positions agree with TRBD1. CDR3 length: 17 residues. Germline V CDR1 and CDR2: SGHRS, YFSETQ. J lost 5 bases, V lost 4 bases, and 16 bases had no gene match.

This clone showed up just once. CDR3: CASSDPRLAGHYEQYF. In nucleotides, the CDR3 is TGTGCCAGCAGTGACCCTCGACTAGCGGGGCACTACGAGCAGTACTTC. V usage is TRBV6-2 or TRBV6-3 and J usage is TRBJ2-7, with 11 positions matching TRBD2. The V segment lost 5 bases and the J segment 3 bases; nucleotides outside the gene matches: 9. Germline lookup yields CDR1 MNHEY and CDR2 SVGEGT. This CDR3 comprises 16 residues.

V and J are TRBV19 and TRBJ2-5, with D possibly TRBD2 on 6 matching bases. Deletions cut 3 bases from V and 4 bases from J, with 18 bases between. Germline assignment: CDR1 LNHDA and CDR2 SQIVND (reference sequence). The CDR3 length is 16 residues. DNA of the CDR3: TGTGCCAGTAGTATCCAGGTACACGGGGGACGAGAGACCCAGTACTTC. It encodes CASSIQVHGGRETQYF. The full variable domain, rest sourced from reference TRBV19 and TRBJ2-5, is DGGITQSPKYLFRKEGQNVTLSCEQNLNHDAMYWYRQDPGQGLRLIYYSQIVNDFQKGDIAEGYSVSREKKESFPLTVTSAQKNPTAFYLCASSIQVHGGRETQYFGPGTRLLVL.

The chain combines TRBV4-3 with TRBJ2-5; weak D call: TRBD1 (7 bases). The V gene's germline CDR1 is LGHNA and CDR2 YSLEER. The CDR3 has 14 residues. Trimming took 4 bases from V and 2 from J, leaving 11 bases between them. The CDR3 DNA is TGCGCCAGCAGCCGCGGGACAGTGCAAGAGACCCAGTACTTC. Its translation is CASSRGTVQETQYF.